Following are 24 T cell receptor beta chains from one sample sequenced in a study of T cells after yellow fever vaccination. MiXCR was run by TCRdb on the 5' RACE reads, yielding one entry per CDR3 protein. The sample has 450,000 to 600,000 distinct CDR3 sequences; approximately 13% are singletons. Material: PBMCs, obtained on the day of the yellow fever booster vaccination. The receptors were sampled from a man aged 25-45 years who received the YFV17D yellow fever vaccine.

The J gene is TRBJ2-7, the V gene TRBV5-1, with D possibly TRBD1 on 5 matching bases. The CDR3 extends over 14 amino acids. Per germline, CDR1 SGHRS and CDR2 YFSETQ. The V end was cut by 4 bases, the J end by 3 bases, with 14 bases between. CDR3 amino acids: CASSNQQGLYEQYF. The CDR3 DNA follows: TGCGCCAGCAGCAACCAGCAGGGCCTCTACGAGCAGTACTTC. The full variable domain, its missing parts supplied by reference TRBV5-1 and TRBJ2-7, is KAGVTQTPRYLIKTRGQQVTLSCSPISGHRSVSWYQQTPGQGLQFLFEYFSETQRNKGNFPGRFSGRQFSNSRSEMNVSTLELGDSALYLCASSNQQGLYEQYFGPGTRLTVT.

The chain has TRBV9 and TRBJ2-3, with 9 bases identical to TRBD1. This CDR3 comprises 16 residues. The germline gives CDR1 SGDLS, CDR2 YYNGEE. Unmatched junction bases numbered 6, after V lost 4 bases and J lost 0 bases. The CDR3 here is CASSPRQGGSTDTQYF. DNA of the CDR3: TGTGCCAGCAGCCCCCGACAGGGGGGCAGCACAGATACGCAGTATTTT.

This clonotype was seen only a few times. V usage is TRBV6-2 or TRBV6-3 and J usage is TRBJ2-2, with D uncertain. The germline V gene has CDR1 MNHEY and CDR2 SVGEGT. CDR3 length: 16 amino acids. V dropped 8 bases and J dropped 0 bases, with 16 bases sitting between them. CDR3: CASRWAGPANTGELFF. CDR3 coding DNA: TGTGCCAGCCGTTGGGCTGGCCCTGCGAACACCGGGGAGCTGTTTTTT.

This rearrangement joins TRBV4-1 to TRBJ2-7, with D hard to call. CDR1 and CDR2 (germline): MGHRA, YSYEKL. V gave up 1 base and J gave up 7 bases, with 14 bases separating them. CDR3 length: 14 amino acids. The CDR3 DNA sequence: TGCGCCAGCAGCCAAGCTCTGTGGCTCGGTGAGCAGTACTTC. This sequence encodes CASSQALWLGEQYF.

The chain has TRBV25-1 and TRBJ1-6; D unresolved. The CDR3 totals 13 residues. Between the trimmed V and J ends, which lost 2 bases and 9 bases, there was a span of 8 bases. Germline V lookup: CDR1 MGHDK, CDR2 SYGVNS. The CDR3 DNA is TGTGCCAGCAGTGAAGCCGGCAGTTCACCCCTCCACTTT. Its translation: CASSEAGSSPLHF. Filled out from reference TRBV25-1 and TRBJ1-6, the complete variable domain reads EADIYQTPRYLVIGTGKKITLECSQTMGHDKMYWYQQDPGMELHLIHYSYGVNSTEKGDLSSESTVSRIRTEHFPLTLESARPSHTSQYLCASSEAGSSPLHFGNGTRLTVT.

This clonotype was seen more than once but under ten times. This may come from a read error, since a much larger clone is one base off. The chain recombines TRBV27 with TRBJ2-5; unclear D gene. Trimming left V 8 bases short and J 2 bases short, with 3 bases between. The germline V gene has CDR1 MNHEY and CDR2 SMNVEV (reference sequence). The CDR3 consists of 10 residues. In nucleotides, the CDR3 is TGTGCCAGCTATCAAGAGACCCAGTACTTC. This translates into CASYQETQYF.

This chain joins TRBV20-1 and TRBJ2-5; TRBD2 matches 7 bases. The CDR3 is 12 residues long. Trimming took 4 bases from V and 3 from J; bases not matched to a gene: 2. The V gene's germline CDR1 is DFQATT and CDR2 SNEGSKA (reference sequence). The CDR3 bases are TGCAGTGCTACCAGCGGGAAAGAGACCCAGTACTTC. It yields the protein CSATSGKETQYF.

The chain couples TRBV7-2 to TRBJ1-5; no clear D. V lost 1 base, J lost 7 bases, and 8 bases lay in between. Germline CDR1 and CDR2: SGHTA and FQGNSA. CDR3 length equals 13 residues. This CDR3 is CASSLDGQQPQHF. The CDR3 coding sequence is TGTGCCAGCAGCTTAGACGGGCAGCAGCCCCAGCATTTT.

There are a few counts of this clonotype. This chain links TRBV7-2 with TRBJ2-4, with D maybe TRBD2 (5 bases). The CDR3 runs 15 residues. Germline CDR1 reads SGHTA; CDR2 reads FQGNSA. V lost 5 bases, J lost 7 bases, and 18 bases lay in between. CDR3 bases: TGTGCCAGCAGCACATCCGGGAAGAGCGGCAACATTCAGTACTTC. This gives the protein CASSTSGKSGNIQYF.

The chain couples TRBV20-1 to TRBJ2-1, with TRBD2 matching over 7 bases. The germline CDR1 and CDR2 sequences are DFQATT and SNEGSKA (reference sequence). Germline trimming cut 3 bases from V and 8 bases from J; bases unmatched to any gene: 7. This CDR3 has 13 residues. The CDR3 protein is CSASHGRRYEQFF. In nucleotides, the CDR3 is TGCAGTGCTAGTCACGGGAGGAGGTATGAGCAGTTCTTC.

V usage is TRBV5-1 and J usage is TRBJ2-7; possibly TRBD1 for D (7 bases). In germline, CDR1 is SGHRS, CDR2 YFSETQ. This CDR3 spans 16 amino acids. Trimming pared 0 bases from V and 0 bases from J, leaving 13 bases between. The DNA of the CDR3 is TGCGCCAGCAGCTTGGAGCAGGGGGGACTCTCCTACGAGCAGTACTTC. It yields the protein CASSLEQGGLSYEQYF.

In its sample, this clonotype was seen a few times. The V and J genes are TRBV5-1 and TRBJ1-2, with a tentative D call TRBD1 (5 bases). Germline CDR1 and CDR2: SGHRS and YFSETQ. This CDR3 contains 13 residues. V was shortened by 3 bases and J by 7 bases, with 13 bases between the two germline ends. In nucleotides, the CDR3 is TGCGCCAGCAGCTGGTGGGGGGATGCTGGCTACACCTTC. Translating it yields CASSWWGDAGYTF.

This clonotype was picked up a small number of times. The gene calls are TRBV5-1 and TRBJ2-6, with 7 bases that match TRBD1. CDR1 and CDR2 (germline): SGHRS, YFSETQ. J gave up 0 bases and V 0 bases, and 18 bases lay outside the gene matches. The CDR3 runs to 22 residues. DNA of the CDR3: TGCGCCAGCAGCTTGGCCGGGACACCCCCGGGACAGAAAAGCTCTGGGGCCAACGTCCTGACTTTC. This translates into CASSLAGTPPGQKSSGANVLTF.

V gene TRBV11-1 combines with J gene TRBJ2-5; tentative D call: TRBD1 (6 bases). Germline loops: CDR1 SGHAT, CDR2 FQDESV (reference sequence). V lost 3 bases to trimming and J lost 3 bases, with 26 bases between them. This CDR3 spans 19 amino acids. The CDR3 DNA follows: TGTGCCAGCAGCTTCTGGGCGTTCGCGGACAGTAAAACCAAAGAGACCCAGTACTTC. This codes for CASSFWAFADSKTKETQYF. Complete variable domain (other parts from reference TRBV11-1 and TRBJ2-5): EAEVAQSPRYKITEKSQAVAFWCDPISGHATLYWYRQILGQGPELLVQFQDESVVDDSQLPKDRFSAERLKGVDSTLKIQPAELGDSAMYLCASSFWAFADSKTKETQYFGPGTRLLVL.

This clonotype was counted a few times. The genes are TRBV5-1 and TRBJ2-1, with 7 bases that match TRBD2. V trimming: 5 bases; J trimming: 3 bases; junction bases outside the gene matches: 8. Germline-derived CDR1 and CDR2 are SGHRS and YFSETQ. The CDR3 has 15 residues. The DNA for the CDR3 is TGCGCCAGCAGTTGGAGCGGGACCAGCTACAATGAGCAGTTCTTC. The encoded protein is CASSWSGTSYNEQFF.

The rearrangement links TRBV5-1 to TRBJ2-7; 8 nucleotides match TRBD1. The J segment lost 0 bases and the V segment lost 3 bases, leaving 8 bases of the junction unmatched. CDR3 size: 16 residues. Germline CDR1 is SGHRS and CDR2 is YFSETQ. CDR3 region: CASSSAATGGSYEQYF. The CDR3 nucleotides read TGCGCCAGCAGCTCCGCGGCAACAGGGGGCTCCTACGAGCAGTACTTC.

This clonotype was counted between two and nine times. The V and J genes are TRBV5-1 and TRBJ1-1, with a possible D match to TRBD1 (6 bases). The CDR3 runs to 14 residues. Trimming removed 4 bases at V and 1 base at J, with 11 bases between. Germline V gene data show CDR1 as SGHRS and CDR2 as YFSETQ. The CDR3, as DNA: TGCGCCAGCAGCCCGGCAGGGGAGAACACTGAAGCTTTCTTT. Amino acids: CASSPAGENTEAFF.

The chain is built from TRBV6-1 and TRBJ1-1; tentative D call: TRBD1 (5 bases). The CDR3 spans 14 residues. V was trimmed by 4 bases and J by 4 bases, leaving 13 bases between them. CDR1 is MNHNS and CDR2 is SASEGT in the germline V gene. In DNA form, the CDR3 reads TGTGCCAGCAGTGCGGGACTTCGTGGCACTGAAGCTTTCTTT. Translated: CASSAGLRGTEAFF.

This clonotype showed up just a few times. V gene TRBV6-2 or TRBV6-3 combines with J gene TRBJ1-5; D is unclear. The CDR3 is made up of 15 amino acids. With 0 bases removed from V and 0 bases from J, the gap between germline ends came to 6 bases. Germline assignment: CDR1 MNHEY and CDR2 SVGEGT. The DNA for the CDR3 is TGTGCCAGCAGTTACTCAAGCCATAGCAATCAGCCCCAGCATTTT. As protein: CASSYSSHSNQPQHF.

This clonotype was counted only a few times. The gene calls are TRBV12-3 or TRBV12-4 and TRBJ2-7; D is uncertain. The CDR3 sequence is 12 residues long. V lost 3 bases to trimming and J lost 6 bases, with 9 bases between them. CDR3 bases: TGTGCCAGCAGTTTTGTCTCTAGCGAGCAGTACTTC. Its protein is CASSFVSSEQYF.

The V call is TRBV30, the J call TRBJ2-7; 9 bases align to TRBD1. The V gene end was trimmed by 5 bases and the J gene end by 3 bases; junction bases not matched to a gene: 2. Per germline, CDR1 GTSNPN and CDR2 SVGIG (reference sequence). This CDR3 is built from 12 residues. The CDR3 bases are TGTGCCTGGGGGGGACAGGGCTACGAGCAGTACTTC. Its translation is CAWGGQGYEQYF.

The rearrangement uses TRBV5-1 and TRBJ2-1; D remains ambiguous. The CDR3 sequence is 14 residues long. Trimming took off 1 base at V and 2 bases at J, with 7 bases between the two ends. The V gene's germline CDR1 is SGHRS and CDR2 YFSETQ. The CDR3 spells CASSLSNTYNEQFF. The CDR3 DNA is TGCGCCAGCAGCTTGTCCAACACCTACAATGAGCAGTTCTTC. Drawing the rest from reference TRBV5-1 and TRBJ2-1, the complete variable domain is KAGVTQTPRYLIKTRGQQVTLSCSPISGHRSVSWYQQTPGQGLQFLFEYFSETQRNKGNFPGRFSGRQFSNSRSEMNVSTLELGDSALYLCASSLSNTYNEQFFGPGTRLTVL.

The rearrangement links TRBV20-1 to TRBJ2-4; D uncertain. V was pared by 0 bases and J by 6 bases, with 9 bases between. Germline assignment: CDR1 DFQATT and CDR2 SNEGSKA (reference sequence). CDR3 length: 13 amino acids. DNA for the CDR3: TGCAGTGCTAGAGACCCGACTCGAAACATTCAGTACTTC. It encodes CSARDPTRNIQYF.

The chain links TRBV12-3 or TRBV12-4 to TRBJ1-2, with 10 bases aligning to TRBD1. Losses at the gene ends were 4 bases for V and 6 bases for J; bases not matched to a gene: 5. This CDR3 is built from 14 residues. The CDR3: CASSSDRGLDGYTF. CDR3 bases: TGTGCCAGCAGTTCAGACAGGGGGCTTGATGGCTACACCTTC.